This T cell receptor beta chain was found in a study of blood T cell repertoires in COVID-19. Study-level background: Some COVID-19 samples were acute and others convalescent; all came from the United States, Italy and Spain.

Repertoires were generated with immunoSEQ multiplex PCR, while TCRdb's copy carries only in-frame clones and drops some. The sample shows 280,000 or so clones, approximately 84% of them seen only once. CDR3 length equals 14 residues. Deletions cut 5 bases from V and 2 bases from J, with 12 bases between. Germline V gene sequence: CDR1 PRHDT, CDR2 FYEKMQ (reference sequence). Sequenced input: peripheral blood. The clonotype was recovered from a woman under 40 who had recovered from COVID-19. V gene TRBV13 combines with J gene TRBJ1-2; a possible D gene is TRBD1 (5 bases). As DNA, the CDR3 is TGTGCCAGCAGCCCCGGGGGGGACAACTATGGCTACACCTTC. This gives the protein CASSPGGDNYGYTF.